This T cell receptor (beta chain) was profiled in a study of long-term antiretroviral therapy in people with HIV. Whole-study findings and limits: Researchers lacked any data on ART adherence, viral resistance or therapy changes.

Version v3.0 of the immunoSEQ assay was performed at survey level. Sequencing was directed toward about 40,000-50,000 T-cell genomes in each sample. Sequencing used immunoSEQ multiplex PCR; TCRdb keeps in-frame clones, though not all of them. The sample consists of around 30,000 clones, 75% to 90% of them appearing once. Only United States sites treated participants with HIV. In each sample, roughly 0.95-10 million cryopreserved PBMC were present before DNA extraction. In the case of this clone: Its antigen is undetermined.

The sequence came from a man between 40 and 49 years old with HIV. The sample in question was unsorted PBMCs, obtained 2.3 years after starting antiretroviral therapy.

The CDR3 DNA is TGTGCCAGCAGTATACAGGCGAACACTGAAGCTTTCTTT. Amino acids: CASSIQANTEAFF. The J gene is TRBJ1-1, the V gene TRBV6-1, with TRBD1 as a possible D gene (5 bases). The CDR3 runs 13 residues. The V end was cut by 5 bases, the J end by 1 base, with 8 bases between. Germline CDR1 reads MNHNS; CDR2 reads SASEGT.